This section outlines one T cell receptor beta chain sequence together with its context. The sample is drawn from a study of blood T cell repertoires in COVID-19. From germline, CDR1 is SGHKS and CDR2 YYEKEE (reference sequence). Between the trimmed V and J ends, which lost 6 bases and 3 bases, there was a span of 12 bases. The CDR3 sequence is 13 residues long. The method was immunoSEQ multiplex PCR; TCRdb's version includes in-frame clones alone and lacks a portion of them. The sample includes about 170,000 clones, 60% to 85% seen only once; the top ten take about 7.8%. The sequencing sample was made of peripheral blood. This TCR derives from a man in his sixties with acute or convalescent COVID-19. This sequence joins TRBV5-5 and TRBJ1-1; D not resolved. The CDR3 spells CASTRGWDTEAFF. CDR3 in DNA: TGTGCCAGCACGAGAGGATGGGACACTGAAGCTTTCTTT.